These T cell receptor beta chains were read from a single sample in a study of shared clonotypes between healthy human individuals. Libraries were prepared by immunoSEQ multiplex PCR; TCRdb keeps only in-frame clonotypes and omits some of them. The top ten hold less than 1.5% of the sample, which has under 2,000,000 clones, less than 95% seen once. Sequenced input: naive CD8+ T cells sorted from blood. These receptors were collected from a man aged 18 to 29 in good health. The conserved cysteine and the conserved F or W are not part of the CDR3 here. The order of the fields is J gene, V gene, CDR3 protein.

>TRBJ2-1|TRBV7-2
ASSLTPVADEDYNEQF
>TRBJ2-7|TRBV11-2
ASSLVTPGTGYEQY
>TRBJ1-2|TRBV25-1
ASSEGRGGYT
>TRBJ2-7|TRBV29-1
SVEVVEQGYEQY
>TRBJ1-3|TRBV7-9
ASSHSGTGRSGNTIY
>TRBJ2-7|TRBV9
ASSAYGAGGEQY
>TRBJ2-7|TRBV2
ASSPSKDREGYEQY
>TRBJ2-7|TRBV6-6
ASSSGTGGAEEQY
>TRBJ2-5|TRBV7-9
ASSFPELAGDGTQY
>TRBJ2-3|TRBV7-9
ASSVATPTDTQY
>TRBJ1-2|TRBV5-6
ASSLSQGKGYGYT
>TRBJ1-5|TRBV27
ASSLGQGAGQPQH
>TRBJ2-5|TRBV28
ASTLTGEEETQY
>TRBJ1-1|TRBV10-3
AISPATGLNTEAF
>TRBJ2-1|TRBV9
ASSGQENEQF
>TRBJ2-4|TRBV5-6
ASSLALLAKNIQY
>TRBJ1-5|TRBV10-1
ASSEILGGRAGNQPQH
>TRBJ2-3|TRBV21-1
ASSVRTSGGDTDTQY
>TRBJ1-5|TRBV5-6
ASSFGVGQPQH
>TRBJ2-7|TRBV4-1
ASSQEMGEWNYEQY
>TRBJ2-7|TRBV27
ASSLLTSDGRISEQY
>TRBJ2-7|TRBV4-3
ASSQDLLTSTEGGSYEQY
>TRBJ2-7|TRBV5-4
ASSLEGSEQY
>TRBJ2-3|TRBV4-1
ASSQEQGTSGPDTQY
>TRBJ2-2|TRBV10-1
ASSESAGQGTGELF
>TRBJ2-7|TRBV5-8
ASSLGLREDEQY
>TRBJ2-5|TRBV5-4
ASSWAGETQY
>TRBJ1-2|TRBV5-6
ASSLRGGGYT
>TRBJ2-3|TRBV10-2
ASQGLAGTDTQY
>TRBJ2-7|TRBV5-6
ASSLQLAGDSYEQY
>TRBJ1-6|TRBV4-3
ASSRLSRDLNSPLH
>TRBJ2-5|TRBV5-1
ASSLYQDSQETQY
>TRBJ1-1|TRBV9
ASSVEAQGAEAF
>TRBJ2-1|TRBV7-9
ASSSRDGYNEQF
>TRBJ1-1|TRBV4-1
ASSQIWGQAGEAF
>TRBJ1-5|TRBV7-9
ASSAGTGYSNQPQH
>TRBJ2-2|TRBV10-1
ASSERGRGRSDTGELF
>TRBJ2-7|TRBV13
ASSLGGLAPLINEQY
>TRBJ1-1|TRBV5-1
ASSLTRGEAF
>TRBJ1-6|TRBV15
ATSRDAGGSSPLH
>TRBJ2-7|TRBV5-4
ASSMRQGYEQY
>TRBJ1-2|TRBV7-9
ASSLGVGGFYGYT
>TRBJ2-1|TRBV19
ASSMWLRDNNEQF
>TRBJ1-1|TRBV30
AWSGGTGTEAF
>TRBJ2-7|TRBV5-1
ASSLWVEGAPYEQY
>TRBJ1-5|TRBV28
ASSLLAGPNQPQH
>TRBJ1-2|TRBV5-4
ASSLGEQGARGYT
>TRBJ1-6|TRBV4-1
ASSHRQDYDSPLH
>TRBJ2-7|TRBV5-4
ASSLEWGLASYEQY
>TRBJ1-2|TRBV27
ASRGPNYGYT
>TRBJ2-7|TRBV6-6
ASSYLAGYEQY
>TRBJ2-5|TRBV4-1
ASSQESGLETQY